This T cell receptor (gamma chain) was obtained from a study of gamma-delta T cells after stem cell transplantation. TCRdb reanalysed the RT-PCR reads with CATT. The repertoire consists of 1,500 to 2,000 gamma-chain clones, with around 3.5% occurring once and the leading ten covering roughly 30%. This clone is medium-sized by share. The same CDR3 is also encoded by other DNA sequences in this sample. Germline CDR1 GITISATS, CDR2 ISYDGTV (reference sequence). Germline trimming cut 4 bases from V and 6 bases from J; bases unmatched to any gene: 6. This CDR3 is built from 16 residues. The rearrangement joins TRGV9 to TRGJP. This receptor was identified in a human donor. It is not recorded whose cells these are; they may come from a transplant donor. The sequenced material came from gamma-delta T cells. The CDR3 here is CALWDPLELGKKIKVF. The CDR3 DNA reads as TGTGCCTTGTGGGACCCTTTAGAGTTGGGCAAAAAAATCAAGGTATTT.